The following is a TCR beta chain sequence with its context. Its target antigen remains unknown. A much larger clonotype is one base distant, so this may be a read error. Genomic DNA was isolated using the Qiagen DNeasy kit from unsorted PBMCs as well as from negatively selected CD4+ and CD8+ fractions. TCR beta CDR3 regions were subjected to amplification by immunoSEQ multiplex PCR with primers that anneal to V and J segments. A synthetic immune receptor repertoire was used to minimize amplification bias, and any residual bias was removed computationally once sequencing was done. The study's own analysis went as follows. Repertoire diversity was quantified as the Shannon entropy index using custom Python scripts. Unsorted, CD4+ and CD8+ repertoires were analyzed separately, except in combined analyses where CD4+ and CD8+ sequences were merged in silico. Clonal expansion was defined as a frequency increase of at least 2-fold after treatment compared with C1D1, and clones undetected at baseline were assigned a pseudocount of 0.5. Clones with 0 or 1 copy at C1D1 were defined as singleton clones, while clones with 2 or more copies were defined as non-singleton clones. By matching protein sequences in sorted samples from the same patient, clones expanded in unsorted samples were annotated as CD4+, CD8+ or unknown. Wilcoxon tests were applied to paired samples to test diversity changes from C1D1 to C4D1. TCRdb obtained this table from immuneACCESS and retained in-frame rearrangements with V and J assigned. These tables miss some clones; where compared with another copy, unresolved V genes account for less than half of the shortfall, and the remainder is unexplained. That table gives V, J and clone size, and the DNA gave D and trimming. This sample gives about 50,000 clones in total; 65% to 80% of them show up just once. Less than 15% of the sample is in the top ten clones.

This sample is drawn from a study of PD-1 blockade in classical Hodgkin lymphoma (dated by TCRdb to about 2020). As for the study more broadly: Nivolumab dosing was 3 mg/kg intravenously every 2 weeks, continuing until either disease progression or unacceptable toxicity. To define a peripheral blood immune signature of response to PD-1 blockade in classical Hodgkin lymphoma, the study combined TCR beta sequencing with CyTOF. General findings and caveats noted by the study authors: By C4D1, a significant rise was seen in CD4+ TCR diversity but not in CD8+ TCR diversity (p=0.0027 vs p=0.16), and the rise was most apparent among complete responders (p=0.02). Lower diversity was observed in patients in whom nivolumab was started less than 1 year after ASCT, and these patients were excluded from later analyses so that confounding by immune reconstitution would be avoided. Only a single clinical trial cohort was studied, and what caused the repertoire differences, possibly disease activity or prior therapy, remained undefined. Baseline TCR diversity was reported to be lower in newly diagnosed patients than in healthy donors, and even lower in relapsed/refractory patients. Baseline diversity similar to that of newly diagnosed patients was observed in trial patients achieving complete response, whereas significantly lower diversity was observed in partial responders and progressors.

The label giving this sample's time point can be read as: cycle 4 day 1 (C4D1), after around six weeks of nivolumab. Relapse after autologous stem cell transplantation had occurred in all trial patients, and cohorts A, B and C were distinguished by prior brentuximab vedotin exposure. A total of around 59 patients with relapsed/refractory classical Hodgkin lymphoma made up the trial cohort, and each patient's best overall response was complete response, partial response or progressive disease. In the multi-cohort phase II CheckMate 205 trial, trial patients received single-agent nivolumab. An independent review committee assessed best overall response using the 2007 International Working Group response criteria. Trial PBMCs were obtained immediately prior to nivolumab initiation (C1D1) and on therapy at cycle 2 day 1 and cycle 4 day 1. Peripheral blood was collected in 8 mL Vacutainer Cell Preparation Tubes, from which PBMCs were isolated by centrifugation and then cryopreserved.

Its CDR3 holds 14 amino acids, cysteine through phenylalanine. The entry retains the CDR3 DNA only, 42 bases that are in frame from base 1. V is shortened by 0 bases, J by 8 bases, and the region joining them spans 14 bases. The germline V gene specifies SGHDT as CDR1 and YYEEEE as CDR2. Sequenced material: peripheral blood mononuclear cells (PBMCs), taken before the fourth cycle of nivolumab. The sequence joins TRBV5-6 to TRBJ1-2; confidence is insufficient to name the D gene. The TCR originated in a human donor with classical Hodgkin lymphoma. The bases are TGTGCCAGCAGCTTGGGGGTAGGGCTCGAAGGCTACACCTTC. This is translated as CASSLGVGLEGYTF.